Below, 11 T cell receptor beta chains from the same sample are listed, as sequenced in a study of beta chain features in type 1 diabetes (dated by TCRdb to the late 2010s). Library creation used the immunoSEQ multiplex PCR assay. All of the isolated RNA was reverse transcribed with the High Capacity cDNA Reverse Transcription Kit, so expressed TCRB transcripts were sequenced. This immuneACCESS table, as held by TCRdb, lists in-frame sequences with V and J called but not all clones. Of the missing ones, under half trace to an unresolved V gene in checked studies; the others have no known cause. Present in this sample are some 220,000 clones, approximately 10% of which were seen just once. 1% to 1.5% of the sample is in the top ten clones. Material for sequencing was central memory CD4+ T cells from blood. The receptors derive from a man in his late teens or twenties in good health.

The J gene is TRBJ2-2, the V gene TRBV4-2, with TRBD2 as a possible D gene (5 bases). The V and J ends lost 2 bases and 7 bases respectively, with 8 bases between them. From germline, CDR1 is LGHNA and CDR2 YNFKEQ. This CDR3 is 13 amino acids long. The CDR3 DNA follows: TGTGCCAGCAGCCAAATGGCGGGCGGGGAGCTGTTTTTT. It yields the protein CASSQMAGGELFF.

There are a few counts of this clone. CDR3 protein: CASSPQRGGTDTQYF. The CDR3 nucleotides read TGTGCCAGCAGCCCCCAGCGGGGAGGAACAGATACGCAGTATTTT. The V call is TRBV9, the J call TRBJ2-3; 7 nucleotides match TRBD2. This CDR3 has 15 residues. V shed 4 bases, J shed 3 bases, and the junction held 8 bases outside the gene matches. The germline gives CDR1 SGDLS, CDR2 YYNGEE.

To note about this clone: Other nucleotide sequences in the sample specify the same CDR3. The chain recombines TRBV6-5 with TRBJ2-1; D is unresolved. CDR3 length equals 14 residues. The V gene's germline CDR1 is MNHEY and CDR2 SVGAGI. V lost 5 bases, J lost 1 base, and 9 bases lay in between. CDR3 protein: CASSASSSYNEQFF. The CDR3 nucleotides are TGTGCCAGCAGTGCCTCTAGTTCCTACAATGAGCAGTTCTTC.

This sequence joins TRBV7-2 and TRBJ2-1, with 9 bases identical to TRBD1. Germline CDR1 and CDR2: SGHTA and FQGNSA. This CDR3 has 15 residues. V gave up 5 bases and J gave up 7 bases; unmatched junction bases: 9. CDR3 nucleotides: TGTGCCAGCAGCCCAGTCGGGACAGGGCCGAATGAGCAGTTCTTC. Its protein is CASSPVGTGPNEQFF.

This clone was seen a few times. J is TRBJ2-6 and V is TRBV30, with TRBD1 as a possible D gene (5 bases). Trimming pared 3 bases from V and 0 bases from J, leaving 15 bases between. The CDR3 has 17 residues. CDR1 is GTSNPN, CDR2 SVGIG, per germline (reference sequence). DNA for the CDR3: TGTGCCTGGAGGGTTTCGTGGGGCAGCTCTGGGGCCAACGTCCTGACTTTC. As protein: CAWRVSWGSSGANVLTF.

The chain links TRBV7-9 to TRBJ2-5, with unresolved D. This CDR3 spans 14 amino acids. Trimming shortened V by 0 bases and J by 4 bases, and 9 bases separated the two germline ends. Germline V CDR1 and CDR2: SEHNR, FQNEAQ (reference sequence). The CDR3: CASSLAAPLETQYF. The CDR3, as DNA: TGTGCCAGCAGCTTAGCGGCCCCGTTAGAGACCCAGTACTTC.

This sequence joins TRBV23-1 and TRBJ2-2; D gene uncertain. TRBV23-1 is designated an ORF whose function remains uncertain. V was shortened by 3 bases and J by 1 base, with 9 bases between the two germline ends. This CDR3 has 15 amino acids. CDR3 in DNA: TGCGCCAGCAGTCAGCCGAGACGGAACACCGGGGAGCTGTTTTTT. Protein: CASSQPRRNTGELFF.

The chain recombines TRBV14 with TRBJ1-2; D perhaps matches TRBD1 (5 bases). The germline V gene encodes CDR1 SGHDN and CDR2 FVKESK. The CDR3 is 14 amino acids. Between the trimmed V and J ends, which lost 3 bases and 11 bases, there was a span of 19 bases. The CDR3: CASSHSPVTWGYTF. CDR3 nucleotides: TGTGCCAGCAGCCATTCGCCCGTCACTTGGGGGTACACCTTC.

This clone was seen more than once but under ten times. The chain is built from TRBV5-6 and TRBJ2-1, with 8 bases lining up with TRBD2. The CDR3 spans 15 residues. Germline CDR1 and CDR2: SGHDT and YYEEEE. Trimming took 0 bases from V and 9 from J; bases not matched to a gene: 8. The CDR3 here is CASSLGAGRAFEQFF. Written as DNA, the CDR3 is TGTGCCAGCAGCTTGGGGGCCGGGAGGGCCTTTGAGCAGTTCTTC.

This clone came up a few times. The genes are TRBV4-3 and TRBJ1-3, with D perhaps TRBD1 (5 bases). The germline gives CDR1 LGHNA, CDR2 YSLEER. Trimming shortened V by 0 bases and J by 0 bases, and 12 bases separated the two germline ends. This CDR3 has 17 residues. The CDR3 reads CASSQDPRDLSGNTIYF. The DNA of the CDR3 is TGCGCCAGCAGCCAAGATCCCAGGGACCTCTCTGGAAACACCATATATTTT.

The CDR3 nucleotides are TGCGCCAGCAGCTTGGGATATCAGAGCTCCTACAATGAGCAGTTCTTC. Amino acid sequence: CASSLGYQSSYNEQFF. This chain links TRBV5-1 with TRBJ2-1; D not resolved. This CDR3 region has 16 residues. The germline V gene encodes CDR1 SGHRS and CDR2 YFSETQ. V was shortened by 0 bases and J by 0 bases, with 10 bases between the two germline ends.